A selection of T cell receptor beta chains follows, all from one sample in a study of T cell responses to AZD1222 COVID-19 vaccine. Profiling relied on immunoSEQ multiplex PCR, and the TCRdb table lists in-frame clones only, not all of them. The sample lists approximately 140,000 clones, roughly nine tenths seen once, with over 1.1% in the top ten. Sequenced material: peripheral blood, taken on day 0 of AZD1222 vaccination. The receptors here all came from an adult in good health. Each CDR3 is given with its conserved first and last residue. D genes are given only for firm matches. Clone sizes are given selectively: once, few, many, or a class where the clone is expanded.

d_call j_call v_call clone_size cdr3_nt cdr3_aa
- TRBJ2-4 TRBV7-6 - TGTGCCAGCAGCTCGGGGGACGGGGACATTCAGTACTTC CASSSGDGDIQYF
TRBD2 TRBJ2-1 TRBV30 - TGTGCCTTATCACGGGCTAGCGGATACAATGAGCAGTTCTTC CALSRASGYNEQFF
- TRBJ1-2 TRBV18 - TGTGCCAGCTCACCACTCTCAGGGTCCGGGGACTATGGCTACACCTTC CASSPLSGSGDYGYTF
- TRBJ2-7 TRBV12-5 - TGTGCTAGTGGTCTAGTCGAGCAGTACTTC CASGLVEQYF
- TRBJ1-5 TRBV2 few TGTGCCAGCAGTGACGGACATAGCAATCAGCCCCAGCATTTT CASSDGHSNQPQHF
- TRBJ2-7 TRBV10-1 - TGCGCCAGCAGTGAGTGGGCGGGGGCGGCACTCAACCGGTACTACGAGCAGTACTTC CASSEWAGAALNRYYEQYF
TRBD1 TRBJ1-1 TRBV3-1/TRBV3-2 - TGTGCCAGCAGCCAGGCGACAGGGAGAACTGAAGCTTTCTTT CASSQATGRTEAFF
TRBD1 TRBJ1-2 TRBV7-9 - TGTGCCAGCAGCGAGGGGACAGGGGATAACTATGGCTACACCTTC CASSEGTGDNYGYTF
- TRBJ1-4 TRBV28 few TGTGCCAGCAGTACCCAACAGGGCCGGGAAAAACTGTTTTTT CASSTQQGREKLFF
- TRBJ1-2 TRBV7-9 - TGTGCCAGCAGCGGTACTGGAGATAACTATGGCTACACCTTC CASSGTGDNYGYTF
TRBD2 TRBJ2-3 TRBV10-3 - TGTGCCATCAGTCTTACCGGGACTAGTAGTAAGGTGGCAGATACGCAGTATTTT CAISLTGTSSKVADTQYF
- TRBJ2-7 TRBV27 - TGTGCCAGCAGTTTATGGATGCCTGGCGAGCAGTACTTC CASSLWMPGEQYF
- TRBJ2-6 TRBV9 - TGTGCCAGCAGCGTAGGACAGCAGTCTGGGGCCAACGTCCTGACTTTC CASSVGQQSGANVLTF
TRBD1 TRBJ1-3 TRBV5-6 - TGTGCCAGCAGCTTGGTACAGGGGAATTTGGGAAACACCATATATTTT CASSLVQGNLGNTIYF
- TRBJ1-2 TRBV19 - TGTGCCAGTAAAGACGATAACTATGGCTACACCTTC CASKDDNYGYTF
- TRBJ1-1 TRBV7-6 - TGTGCCAGCAGCCTACAACCACAGGGCGCGGACACTGAAGCTTTCTTT CASSLQPQGADTEAFF
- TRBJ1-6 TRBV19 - TGTGCCAGTAGTATAGGAGGCGAGCTCTTGTATCGACCCCTCCACTTT CASSIGGELLYRPLHF
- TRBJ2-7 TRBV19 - TGTGCCAGTAGTCCAGGACGCTCCTACGAGCAGTACTTC CASSPGRSYEQYF
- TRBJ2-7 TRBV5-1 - TGCGCCAGCAGCTTGTATCACGGGAGCTCCTACGAGCAGTACTTC CASSLYHGSSYEQYF
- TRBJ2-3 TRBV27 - TGTGCCAGCAGTTTTCCGGGGGCTAGCACAGATACGCAGTATTTT CASSFPGASTDTQYF
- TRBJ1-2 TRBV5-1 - TGCGCCAGCAGATTGGACACTATCTATGGCTACACCTTC CASRLDTIYGYTF
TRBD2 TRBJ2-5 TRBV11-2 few TGTGCCAGCAGCTTAGGTACTAGCGGGAGTAAAGAGACCCAGTACTTC CASSLGTSGSKETQYF
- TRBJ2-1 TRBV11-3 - TGTGCCAGCAGATCACGAGGAGGGGGTAACAATGAGCAGTTCTTC CASRSRGGGNNEQFF
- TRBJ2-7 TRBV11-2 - TGTGCCAGCAGCTTCGCCATCTCGCGCGAGCAGTACTTC CASSFAISREQYF
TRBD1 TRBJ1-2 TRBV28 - TGTGCCAGCAGTCCAACCCCGACAGGGGGCGGTTCAGGCTATGGCTACACCTTC CASSPTPTGGGSGYGYTF
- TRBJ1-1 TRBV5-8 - TGTGCCAGCAGCTTTCAGTTTGCTGGAGGACACCGGAACACTGAAGCTTTCTTT CASSFQFAGGHRNTEAFF
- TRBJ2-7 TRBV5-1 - TGCGCCAGCAGCTTGGGTTCGGGACGGTCCTACGAGCAGTACTTC CASSLGSGRSYEQYF
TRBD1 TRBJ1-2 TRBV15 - TGTGCCACCAGCGGAATCAACAGGGGAACCTATGGCTACACCTTC CATSGINRGTYGYTF
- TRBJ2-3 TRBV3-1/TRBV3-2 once TGTGCCAGCAGCCAAGAGATGGCTGGCGGGGCAGATACGCAGTATTTT CASSQEMAGGADTQYF
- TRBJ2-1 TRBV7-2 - TGTGCCAGCAGCTACGCAGGGGGGAGCAATGAGCAGTTCTTC CASSYAGGSNEQFF
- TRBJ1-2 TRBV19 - TGTGCCAGTAGCCCCTCCTACCGGGCCTCCTCCTATGGCTACACCTTC CASSPSYRASSYGYTF
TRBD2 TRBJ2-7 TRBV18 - TGTGCCAGCTCACCAGCACTAGCGGGAGGAAAGGTGTACGAGCAGTACTTC CASSPALAGGKVYEQYF
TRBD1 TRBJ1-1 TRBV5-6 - TGTGCCAGCAGCTTGGTGGGCAGGGGGGAGGACACTGAAGCTTTCTTT CASSLVGRGEDTEAFF
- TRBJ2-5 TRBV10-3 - TGTGCCATCAGTGGGGGAGCGGAGGCCCGGGAGACCCAGTACTTC CAISGGAEARETQYF
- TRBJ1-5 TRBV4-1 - TGCGCCAGCAGCCAAGGCCTGGCAGCGCTTCAGCCCCAGCATTTT CASSQGLAALQPQHF
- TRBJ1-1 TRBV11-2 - TGTGCCAGCAGCTTAATCGGCAGGCGTATGAACACTGAAGCTTTCTTT CASSLIGRRMNTEAFF
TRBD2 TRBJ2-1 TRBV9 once TGTGCCAGCAGCGACATTACTAGCGGGAGCTCCTACAATGAGCAGTTCTTC CASSDITSGSSYNEQFF
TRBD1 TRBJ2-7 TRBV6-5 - TGTGCCAGCAGTAGACCGGGACAGGGGGCCCACGAGCAGTACTTC CASSRPGQGAHEQYF
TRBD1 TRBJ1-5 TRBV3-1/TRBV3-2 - TGTGCCAGCAGCTTCTCGATGGGGACAGGGAGAAGCAATCAGCCCCAGCATTTT CASSFSMGTGRSNQPQHF
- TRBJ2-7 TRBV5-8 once TGTGCCAGCAGCTTGGGACGGCGGCAGACGACCTACGAGCAGTACTTC CASSLGRRQTTYEQYF
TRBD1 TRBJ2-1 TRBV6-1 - TGTGCCAGCAGTGAACGGGACAGCGAGCAGTTCTTC CASSERDSEQFF
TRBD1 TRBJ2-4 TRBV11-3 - TGTGCCAGCAGCTTTTCAGGGGGCGAAATCAACATTCAGTACTTC CASSFSGGEINIQYF
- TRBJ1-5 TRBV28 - TGTGCCAGCAGTTTATTGAACAGGGCTCAGCCCCAGCATTTT CASSLLNRAQPQHF
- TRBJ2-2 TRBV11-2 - TGTGCCAGCAGCTCAACGGGCAGTGCAGCAGGAGAGCTGTTTTTT CASSSTGSAAGELFF
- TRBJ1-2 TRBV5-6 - TGTGCCAGCAGCTTGGGACAGGCTAACTATGGCTACACCTTC CASSLGQANYGYTF
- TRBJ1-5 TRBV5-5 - TGTGCCAGCAGCGTGGGACGGGACAATCAGCCCCAGCATTTT CASSVGRDNQPQHF
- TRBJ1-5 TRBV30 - TGTGCCTGGAGTGTCTCTCTAGGAGATCAGCCCCAGCATTTT CAWSVSLGDQPQHF
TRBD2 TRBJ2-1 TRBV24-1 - TGTGCCACCAGTGACCTAGCGGGAGGGCGTCTTCGAGAGCAGTTCTTC CATSDLAGGRLREQFF
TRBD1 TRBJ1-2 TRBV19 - TGTGCCAGTAGTTCTCAGGGACAGGGGGGCTACACCTTC CASSSQGQGGYTF
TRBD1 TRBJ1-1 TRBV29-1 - TGCAGCGTAATACAGGGGATCGCTGAAGCTTTCTTT CSVIQGIAEAFF
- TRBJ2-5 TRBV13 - TGTGCCAGCAGCTCCCGGGAACAGCAAGAGACCCAGTACTTC CASSSREQQETQYF
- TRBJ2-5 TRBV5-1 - TGCGCCAGCAGCTTGGGGTGGGGTGAGGGGACCCCAGAGACCCAGTACTTC CASSLGWGEGTPETQYF